The 29 T cell receptor beta chains below come from one sample, sequenced in a study of T-cell memory formation after mild COVID-19. TCRdb ran MiXCR on the 5' RACE reads and lists one entry per CDR3 protein. Of about 240,000 distinct CDR3 sequences listed, roughly a tenth are singletons. The sample taken for sequencing was PBMCs or a T cell subset sorted from them (not recorded which). Every receptor here comes from a man younger than 35 who had mild COVID-19 (a few samples of this study predate the infection). Cell type and time point are not known.

The chain links TRBV15 to TRBJ1-5; a weak D match, TRBD1 (5 bases). V was shortened by 5 bases and J by 2 bases, with 16 bases between the two germline ends. CDR3 length: 16 amino acids. Germline lookup yields CDR1 LNHNV and CDR2 YYDKDF (reference sequence). The CDR3 is CATSSARRGGNQPQHF. The CDR3 region has the DNA TGTGCCACCAGCTCCGCCCGAAGAGGGGGCAATCAGCCCCAGCATTTT. The complete variable domain, with remaining parts taken from reference TRBV15 and TRBJ1-5, reads DAMVIQNPRYQVTQFGKPVTLSCSQTLNHNVMYWYQQKSSQAPKLLFHYYDKDFNNEADTPDNFQSRRPNTSFCFLDIRSPGLGDTAMYLCATSSARRGGNQPQHFGDGTRLSIL.

This clonotype has a count of ten or more. This chain uses TRBV7-2 with TRBJ1-1; D is undetermined. The CDR3 covers 14 residues. Trimming cost V 1 base and J 4 bases, with 10 bases left between them. Per germline, CDR1 SGHTA and CDR2 FQGNSA. The CDR3 nucleotides read TGTGCCAGCAGCTTAGGGGCGCATGGCACTGAAGCTTTCTTT. It is translated as CASSLGAHGTEAFF. Full variable domain (missing parts from reference TRBV7-2 and TRBJ1-1): GAGVSQSPSNKVTEKGKDVELRCDPISGHTALYWYRQSLGQGLEFLIYFQGNSAPDKSGLPSDRFSAERTGGSVSTLTIQRTQQEDSAVYLCASSLGAHGTEAFFGQGTRLTVV.

This clonotype showed up many times. The rearrangement links TRBV4-1 to TRBJ2-7; D tentatively reads TRBD1 or TRBD2 (5 bases each). The V gene lost 2 bases and the J gene lost 2 bases, with 25 bases spanning the gap. The CDR3 totals 19 residues. Per the germline V gene, CDR1 is MGHRA and CDR2 is YSYEKL. CDR3 nucleotide sequence: TGCGCCAGCAGCCAAAAGCCCAAATTTGGGGACGGAGAAACCTACGAGCAGTACTTC. This sequence encodes CASSQKPKFGDGETYEQYF.

This clonotype has a handful of counts. This rearrangement joins TRBV10-3 to TRBJ1-2, with a tentative D call TRBD1 (5 bases). Germline CDR1 ENHRY, CDR2 SYGVKD. V was trimmed by 4 bases and J by 5 bases, leaving 8 bases between them. CDR3 length: 12 residues. The CDR3 DNA sequence: TGTGCCATCAGTGTTTCAGGGTATGGCTACACCTTC. This sequence encodes CAISVSGYGYTF.

J is TRBJ1-1 and V is TRBV9; the D is unclear. The CDR3 sequence is 14 residues long. Trimming pared 4 bases from V and 4 bases from J, leaving 14 bases between. CDR1 and CDR2 (germline): SGDLS, YYNGEE. CDR3 nucleotide sequence: TGTGCCAGCAGCCTCCGCCCGACCAGCACTGAAGCTTTCTTT. This sequence encodes CASSLRPTSTEAFF.

This clonotype was observed a few times. The V call is TRBV14, the J call TRBJ1-6; D call uncertain. The germline CDR1 and CDR2 sequences are SGHDN and FVKESK. The CDR3 is made up of 18 amino acids. V was shortened by 4 bases and J by 2 bases, with 18 bases between the two germline ends. DNA of the CDR3: TGTGCCAGCAGCCCCCGGAGTGCAATTTGGGCCTATAATTCACCCCTCCACTTT. Residues: CASSPRSAIWAYNSPLHF. The full variable domain, in which reference TRBV14 and TRBJ1-6 provide the parts outside the CDR3, is EAGVTQFPSHSVIEKGQTVTLRCDPISGHDNLYWYRRVMGKEIKFLLHFVKESKQDESGMPNNRFLAERTGGTYSTLKVQPAELEDSGVYFCASSPRSAIWAYNSPLHFGNGTRLTVT.

As for this clonotype: The DNA is omitted, as the CDR3 cannot be located on it reliably, and the CDR3 follows TCRdb's listing. The V call is TRBV12-3 or TRBV12-4, the J call TRBJ2-2. The CDR3 extends over 14 residues, inclusive of both ends. CDR3 residues: CASSLGFGAGELFF.

This clonotype occurred many times. The chain couples TRBV5-1 to TRBJ2-7; perhaps TRBD2 as D (5 bases). The CDR3 extends over 12 amino acids. CDR1 is SGHRS, CDR2 YFSETQ, per germline. With 4 bases removed from V and 1 base from J, the gap between germline ends came to 6 bases. Here the CDR3 DNA reads TGCGCCAGCAGCGAGGGTTCCTACGAGCAGTACTTC. Translating gives CASSEGSYEQYF.

This clonotype was counted a few times. The chain links TRBV12-3 or TRBV12-4 to TRBJ1-2, with a weak D call TRBD1 (6 bases). This CDR3 is built from 15 residues. The V gene lost 6 bases and the J gene lost 0 bases, with 14 bases spanning the gap. The CDR3 loop is CASSIQGLSNYGYTF. CDR3 nucleotide sequence: TGTGCCAGCAGCATACAGGGTTTGTCTAACTATGGCTACACCTTC.

The V call is TRBV6-2 or TRBV6-3, the J call TRBJ1-2; D ambiguous. This CDR3 has 15 residues. Germline loops: CDR1 MNHEY, CDR2 SVGEGT. The V gene lost 6 bases and the J gene lost 4 bases, with 18 bases spanning the gap. Here the CDR3 reads CASSPRGGLPYGYTF. The CDR3 DNA is TGTGCCAGCAGCCCCCGGGGAGGGCTACCCTATGGCTACACCTTC.

This clonotype was seen many times. This chain links TRBV7-2 with TRBJ2-3; D gene uncertain. V was cut by 5 bases and J by 0 bases, with 6 bases left in between. Germline CDR1 is SGHTA and CDR2 is FQGNSA. The CDR3 is 13 residues long. For the CDR3, the DNA is TGTGCCAGCAGCCGTTCAAGCACAGATACGCAGTATTTT. Residues: CASSRSSTDTQYF.

Written as DNA, the CDR3 is TGTGCCAGCAGCTCTGTTACGGTCGAGGAGACCCAGTACTTC. This translates into CASSSVTVEETQYF. The V call is TRBV5-5, the J call TRBJ2-5; D is unresolved. The V gene's germline CDR1 is SGHKS and CDR2 YYEKEE (reference sequence). This CDR3 is 14 amino acids long. The V end lost 3 bases, the J end lost 5 bases, and 14 bases lay between the germline ends.

This clonotype was detected ten times or more. In nucleotides, the CDR3 is TGTGCCAGCGTACTAACAGGGGCTAACACTGAAGCTTTCTTT. This sequence encodes CASVLTGANTEAFF. The gene calls are TRBV12-3 or TRBV12-4 and TRBJ1-1, with TRBD1 identical over 7 bases. CDR3 length: 14 amino acids. The trim removed 8 bases at V and 2 bases at J, leaving 8 bases unmatched.

The chain links TRBV2 to TRBJ2-2; D possibly matches TRBD1 or TRBD2 (5 bases each). Germline values: CDR1 SNHLY, CDR2 FYNNEI. The CDR3 totals 16 residues. Between the trimmed V and J ends, which lost 3 bases and 7 bases, there was a span of 18 bases. The CDR3: CASSERGQDWGGELFF. CDR3 in DNA: TGTGCCAGCAGTGAGAGGGGCCAGGACTGGGGCGGGGAGCTGTTTTTT.

The chain has TRBV12-5 and TRBJ2-3, with TRBD2 as a possible D gene (6 bases). CDR3 length: 16 residues. Germline values: CDR1 LGHNT, CDR2 FRNRAP. V was trimmed by 3 bases and J by 6 bases, leaving 19 bases between them. CDR3 loop: CASGFPAAGPEDTQYF. The CDR3 DNA sequence: TGTGCTAGTGGTTTCCCCGCGGCGGGACCCGAGGATACGCAGTATTTT.

This clonotype has only a few counts. The chain joins TRBV15 to TRBJ2-5; D is unclear. The CDR3 has 14 residues. V gave up 3 bases and J gave up 2 bases, with 10 bases separating them. The germline V gene has CDR1 LNHNV and CDR2 YYDKDF (reference sequence). CDR3 loop: CATSRWKDQETQYF. In nucleotides, the CDR3 is TGTGCCACCAGCAGGTGGAAGGATCAAGAGACCCAGTACTTC.

This chain uses TRBV6-1 with TRBJ1-1; D gene unclear. V was pared by 8 bases and J by 4 bases, with 20 bases between. Germline CDR1 MNHNS, CDR2 SASEGT. The CDR3 sequence is 15 residues long. CDR3 loop: CASREPGAPSTEAFF. DNA of the CDR3: TGTGCCAGCCGCGAACCGGGAGCCCCCTCCACTGAAGCTTTCTTT.

This clonotype was picked up a small number of times. This rearrangement joins TRBV5-1 to TRBJ2-7; the match to TRBD1 covers 10 bases. The germline V gene encodes CDR1 SGHRS and CDR2 YFSETQ. The J segment lost 2 bases and the V segment lost 0 bases, leaving 5 bases of the junction unmatched. The CDR3 has 16 residues. The CDR3 nucleotides read TGCGCCAGCAGCTTGGTGGGGACAGGGGATACCTACGAGCAGTACTTC. It is translated as CASSLVGTGDTYEQYF. The variable domain in full, completed from reference TRBV5-1 and TRBJ2-7, reads KAGVTQTPRYLIKTRGQQVTLSCSPISGHRSVSWYQQTPGQGLQFLFEYFSETQRNKGNFPGRFSGRQFSNSRSEMNVSTLELGDSALYLCASSLVGTGDTYEQYFGPGTRLTVT.

At least ten counts were recorded for this clonotype. The chain carries TRBV7-8 and TRBJ2-5; D is unresolved. From germline, CDR1 is SGHVS and CDR2 FQNEAQ. CDR3 length equals 16 residues. V was clipped by 0 bases and J by 2 bases, with 13 bases between them. The CDR3 DNA reads as TGTGCCAGCAGCTTAGCGCGAATACTCCTACAAGAGACCCAGTACTTC. Translated, it gives CASSLARILLQETQYF.

This clonotype was counted between two and nine times. J is TRBJ1-2 and V is TRBV20-1; no reliable D call. CDR1 is DFQATT, CDR2 SNEGSKA, per germline (reference sequence). The CDR3 loop spans 15 amino acids. CDR3 in DNA: TGCAGGGGGTTTAACGGCAGAGACGTTAACTATGGCTACACCTTC. This gives the protein CRGFNGRDVNYGYTF.

A few counts support this clonotype. Germline is not matched at one junction end, which may reflect a read error. CDR3 DNA: TGTGCCAGCAGCATAGCGGGGGCACCCACCGGGGAGCTGTTTTTT. This codes for CASSIAGAPTGELFF. This chain uses TRBV7-2 with TRBJ2-2, with 9 bases lining up with TRBD2. The V gene's germline CDR1 is SGHTA and CDR2 FQGNSA. The length of the CDR3 is 15 residues.

The rearrangement joins TRBV20-1 to TRBJ1-2; 9 positions agree with TRBD1. Germline assignment: CDR1 DFQATT and CDR2 SNEGSKA (reference sequence). The ends lost 4 bases at V and 4 bases at J; junction bases unmatched: 4. The CDR3 loop spans 13 amino acids. CDR3 DNA sequence: TGCAGTGCTATTATGACAGGGGGCTATGGCTACACCTTC. It codes for CSAIMTGGYGYTF.

This clonotype appeared many times. This chain connects TRBV5-5 to TRBJ1-2; D perhaps matches TRBD1 (5 bases). Germline CDR1 and CDR2: SGHKS and YYEKEE (reference sequence). V lost 4 bases and J lost 4, with 20 bases in between. This CDR3 has 16 amino acids. The CDR3 region is CASSLDPGADGYGYTF. CDR3 in DNA: TGTGCCAGCAGCCTGGACCCCGGGGCGGACGGCTATGGCTACACCTTC. Using reference TRBV5-5 and TRBJ1-2 for the parts outside the CDR3, the full variable domain is DAGVTQSPTHLIKTRGQQVTLRCSPISGHKSVSWYQQVLGQGPQFIFQYYEKEERGRGNFPDRFSARQFPNYSSELNVNALLLGDSALYLCASSLDPGADGYGYTFGSGTRLTVV.

This chain links TRBV7-9 with TRBJ1-1; no clear D. Looked up from germline, CDR1 is SEHNR and CDR2 is FQNEAQ (reference sequence). The CDR3 contains 13 residues. V was pared by 5 bases and J by 1 base, with 8 bases between. CDR3: CASSTDGNTEAFF. The DNA for the CDR3 is TGTGCCAGCAGCACGGACGGGAACACTGAAGCTTTCTTT.

This clonotype was seen only a few times. The CDR3 coding sequence is TGTGCCAGCACCGAAACGGGCGTCGGAAACATTCAGTACTTC. As protein: CASTETGVGNIQYF. This chain uses TRBV5-6 with TRBJ2-4; D not certain. V dropped 6 bases and J dropped 6 bases, with 16 bases sitting between them. From germline, CDR1 is SGHDT and CDR2 YYEEEE. The CDR3 totals 14 residues.

The chain links TRBV20-1 to TRBJ2-7, with 9 nucleotides matching TRBD1. V was pared by 0 bases and J by 3 bases, with 3 bases of the junction left unmatched. The CDR3 is 14 residues long. The germline V gene has CDR1 DFQATT and CDR2 SNEGSKA (reference sequence). CDR3 residues: CSARDKTGGYEQYV. The CDR3 nucleotides read TGCAGTGCTAGAGACAAGACAGGGGGCTACGAGCAGTACGTC.

This clonotype was seen more than once but under ten times. The rearrangement joins TRBV4-1 to TRBJ2-1; 8 bases fit TRBD2. This CDR3 comprises 18 residues. Germline trimming cut 0 bases from V and 4 bases from J; bases unmatched to any gene: 11. Germline assignment: CDR1 MGHRA and CDR2 YSYEKL. This CDR3 reads CASSQDVSHSGGYNEQFF. The CDR3 nucleotides are TGCGCCAGCAGCCAAGACGTTAGCCACAGCGGGGGTTACAATGAGCAGTTCTTC.

This clonotype was counted ten times or more. This sequence joins TRBV25-1 and TRBJ2-7; no definite D call. V was cut by 3 bases and J by 7 bases, with 7 bases left in between. This CDR3 comprises 11 residues. Germline CDR1 reads MGHDK; CDR2 reads SYGVNS. CDR3: CASSEFAEQYF. The CDR3 bases are TGTGCCAGCAGTGAGTTCGCTGAGCAGTACTTC.

This clonotype was found a few times. V is TRBV20-1 and J is TRBJ1-5; D perhaps matches TRBD1 (6 bases). Germline V lookup: CDR1 DFQATT, CDR2 SNEGSKA (reference sequence). The CDR3 has 14 amino acids. The germline V and J ends were trimmed by 4 bases and 3 bases, with 13 bases remaining between them. For the CDR3, the DNA is TGCAGTGCTATTGCGGGGGCGGTCAATCAGCCCCAGCATTTT. Translated: CSAIAGAVNQPQHF.